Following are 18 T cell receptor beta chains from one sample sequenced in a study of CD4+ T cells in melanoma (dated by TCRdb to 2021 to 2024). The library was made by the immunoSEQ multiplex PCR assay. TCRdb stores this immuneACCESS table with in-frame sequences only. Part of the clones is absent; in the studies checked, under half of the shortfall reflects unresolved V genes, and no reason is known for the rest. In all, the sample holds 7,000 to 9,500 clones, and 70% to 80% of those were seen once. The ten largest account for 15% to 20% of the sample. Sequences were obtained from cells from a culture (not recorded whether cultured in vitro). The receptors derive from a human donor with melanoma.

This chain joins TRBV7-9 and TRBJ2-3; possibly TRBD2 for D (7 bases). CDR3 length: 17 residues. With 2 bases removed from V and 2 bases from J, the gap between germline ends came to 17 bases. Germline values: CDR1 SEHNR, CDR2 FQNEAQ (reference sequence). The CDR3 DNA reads TGTGCCAGCAGCTTACCCGTGGGGGGGGCTGTCACAGATACGCAGTATTTT. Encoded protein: CASSLPVGGAVTDTQYF.

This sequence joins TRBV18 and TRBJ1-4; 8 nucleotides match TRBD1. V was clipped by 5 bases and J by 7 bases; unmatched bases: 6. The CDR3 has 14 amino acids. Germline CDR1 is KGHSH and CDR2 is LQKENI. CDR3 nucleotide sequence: TGTGCCAGCTCATCCAGGGGGCAGGGTGAAAAACTGTTTTTT. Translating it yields CASSSRGQGEKLFF.

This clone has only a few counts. CDR3 loop: CASGATGGYSGNTIYF. DNA for the CDR3: TGTGCCAGCGGGGCAACAGGGGGCTACTCTGGAAACACCATATATTTT. This sequence joins TRBV27 and TRBJ1-3; TRBD1 matches 9 bases. CDR3 length: 16 residues. Trimming at V came to 8 bases and at J to 0 bases, leaving 8 bases not matched to a gene. CDR1 is MNHEY and CDR2 is SMNVEV in the germline V gene (reference sequence).

CDR3 region: CASSLVGPTEQFF. For the CDR3, the DNA is TGCGCCAGCAGCTTGGTGGGGCCTACTGAGCAGTTCTTC. The chain recombines TRBV5-1 with TRBJ2-1; possibly TRBD1 for D (5 bases). The ends were cut back, 0 bases at V and 9 bases at J, with 10 bases in the middle. The germline V gene has CDR1 SGHRS and CDR2 YFSETQ. This CDR3 has 13 residues.

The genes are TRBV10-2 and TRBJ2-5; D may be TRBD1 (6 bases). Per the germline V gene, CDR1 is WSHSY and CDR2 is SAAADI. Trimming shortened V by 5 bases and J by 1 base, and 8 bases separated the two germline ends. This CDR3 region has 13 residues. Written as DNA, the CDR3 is TGCGCCAGCAGTTGGACAGCCCAAGAGACCCAGTACTTC. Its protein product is CASSWTAQETQYF.

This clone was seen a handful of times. CDR3 coding DNA: TGTGCCAGCAGCCCCCAACCCAATCGGCTGGGCGGGGAGCTGTTTTTT. This translates into CASSPQPNRLGGELFF. This chain connects TRBV7-3 to TRBJ2-2; no reliable D call. In germline, CDR1 is SGHTA, CDR2 FQGTGA. With 5 bases removed from V and 7 bases from J, the gap between germline ends came to 20 bases. The CDR3 contains 16 residues. The full variable domain, its missing parts supplied by reference TRBV7-3 and TRBJ2-2, is GAGVSQTPSNKVTEKGKYVELRCDPISGHTALYWYRQSLGQGPEFLIYFQGTGAADDSGLPNDRFFAVRPEGSVSTLKIQRTERGDSAVYLCASSPQPNRLGGELFFGEGSRLTVL.

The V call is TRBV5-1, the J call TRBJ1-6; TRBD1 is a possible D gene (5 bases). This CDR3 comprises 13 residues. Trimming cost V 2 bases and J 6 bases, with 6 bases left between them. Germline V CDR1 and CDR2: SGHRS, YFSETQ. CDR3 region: CASSFGGNSPLHF. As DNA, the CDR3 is TGCGCCAGCAGCTTTGGGGGTAATTCACCCCTCCACTTT.

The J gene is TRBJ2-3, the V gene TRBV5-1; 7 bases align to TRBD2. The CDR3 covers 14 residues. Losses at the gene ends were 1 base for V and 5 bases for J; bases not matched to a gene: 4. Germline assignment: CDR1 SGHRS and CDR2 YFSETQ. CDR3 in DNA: TGCGCCAGCAGCTTGCAGGCGGGGGAAGATACGCAGTATTTT. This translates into CASSLQAGEDTQYF.

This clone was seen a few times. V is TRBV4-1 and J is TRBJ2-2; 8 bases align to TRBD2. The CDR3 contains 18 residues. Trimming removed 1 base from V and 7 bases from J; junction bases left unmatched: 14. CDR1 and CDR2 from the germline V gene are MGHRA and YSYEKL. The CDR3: CASSQVPLLRGVGGELFF. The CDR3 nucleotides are TGCGCCAGCAGCCAAGTTCCCCTCCTGCGGGGGGTTGGCGGGGAGCTGTTTTTT.

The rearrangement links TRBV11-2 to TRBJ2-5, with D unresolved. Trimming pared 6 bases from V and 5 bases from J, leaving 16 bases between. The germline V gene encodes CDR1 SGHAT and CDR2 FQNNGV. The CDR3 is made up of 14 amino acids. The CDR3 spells CASRGLGRRETQYF. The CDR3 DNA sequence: TGTGCCAGCAGAGGGTTAGGACGAAGGGAGACCCAGTACTTC. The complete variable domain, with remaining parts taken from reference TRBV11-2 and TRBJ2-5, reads EAGVAQSPRYKIIEKRQSVAFWCNPISGHATLYWYQQILGQGPKLLIQFQNNGVVDDSQLPKDRFSAERLKGVDSTLKIQPAKLEDSAVYLCASRGLGRRETQYFGPGTRLLVL.

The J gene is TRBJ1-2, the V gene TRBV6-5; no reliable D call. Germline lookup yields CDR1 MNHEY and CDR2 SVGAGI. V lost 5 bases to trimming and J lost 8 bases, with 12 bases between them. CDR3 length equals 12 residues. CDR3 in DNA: TGTGCCAGCAGTACCTTTGACCCGGGCTACACCTTC. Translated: CASSTFDPGYTF.

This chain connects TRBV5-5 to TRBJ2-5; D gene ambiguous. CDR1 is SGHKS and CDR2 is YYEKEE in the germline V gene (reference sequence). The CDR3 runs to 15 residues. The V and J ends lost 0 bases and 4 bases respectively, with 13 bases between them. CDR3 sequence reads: CASSLARAVGETQYF. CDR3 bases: TGTGCCAGCAGCTTGGCTCGGGCAGTAGGAGAGACCCAGTACTTC.

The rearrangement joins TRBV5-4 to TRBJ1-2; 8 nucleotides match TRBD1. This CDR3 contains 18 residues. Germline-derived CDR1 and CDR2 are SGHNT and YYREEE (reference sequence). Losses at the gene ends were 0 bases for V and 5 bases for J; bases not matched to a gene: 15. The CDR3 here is CASSLGGPGGAKMYGYTF. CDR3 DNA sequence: TGTGCCAGCAGCTTGGGTGGGCCAGGGGGCGCGAAGATGTATGGCTACACCTTC.

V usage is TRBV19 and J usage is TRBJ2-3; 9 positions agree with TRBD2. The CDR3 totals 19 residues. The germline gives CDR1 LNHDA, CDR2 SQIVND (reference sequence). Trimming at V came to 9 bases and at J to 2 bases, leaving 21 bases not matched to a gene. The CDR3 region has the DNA TGTGCCAGCAGACCACAGCGGGGGGCATTCTCCTTTAACACAGATACGCAGTATTTT. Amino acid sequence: CASRPQRGAFSFNTDTQYF. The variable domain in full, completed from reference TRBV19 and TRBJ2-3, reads DGGITQSPKYLFRKEGQNVTLSCEQNLNHDAMYWYRQDPGQGLRLIYYSQIVNDFQKGDIAEGYSVSREKKESFPLTVTSAQKNPTAFYLCASRPQRGAFSFNTDTQYFGPGTRLTVL.

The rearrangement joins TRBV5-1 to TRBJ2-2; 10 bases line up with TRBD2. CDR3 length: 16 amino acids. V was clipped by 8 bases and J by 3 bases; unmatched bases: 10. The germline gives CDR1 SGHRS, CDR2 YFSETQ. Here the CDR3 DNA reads TGCGCCAGTGCGCCCGTAGCGGGGGGAGACACCGGGGAGCTGTTTTTT. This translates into CASAPVAGGDTGELFF.

The CDR3 DNA sequence: TGCAGCTCGACAGGGCGCAATGAGCAGTTCTTC. This encodes CSSTGRNEQFF. The J gene is TRBJ2-1, the V gene TRBV29-1, with TRBD1 matching 7 bases. Germline CDR1 and CDR2: SQVTM and ANQGSEA. This CDR3 spans 11 amino acids. Trimming removed 8 bases from V and 6 bases from J; junction bases left unmatched: 4.

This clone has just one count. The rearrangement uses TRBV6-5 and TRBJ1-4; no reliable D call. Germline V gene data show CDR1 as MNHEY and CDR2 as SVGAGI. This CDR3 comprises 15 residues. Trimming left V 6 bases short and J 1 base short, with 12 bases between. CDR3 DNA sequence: TGTGCCAGCAGCCCCCAGCTTATAACTAATGAAAAACTGTTTTTT. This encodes CASSPQLITNEKLFF.

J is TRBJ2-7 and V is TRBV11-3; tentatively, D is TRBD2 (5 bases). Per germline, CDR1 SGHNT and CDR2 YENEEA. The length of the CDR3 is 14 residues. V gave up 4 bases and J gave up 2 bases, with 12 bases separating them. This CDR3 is CASSSFTRPYEQYF. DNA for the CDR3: TGTGCCAGCAGCTCGTTCACTAGGCCCTACGAGCAGTACTTC. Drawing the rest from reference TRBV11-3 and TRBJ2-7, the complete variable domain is EAGVVQSPRYKIIEKKQPVAFWCNPISGHNTLYWYLQNLGQGPELLIRYENEEAVDDSQLPKDRFSAERLKGVDSTLKIQPAELGDSAVYLCASSSFTRPYEQYFGPGTRLTVT.